The rows below give T cell receptor beta chains drawn from one sample of a study of radiotherapy plus CTLA-4 blockade in lung cancer. Assay used: immunoSEQ multiplex PCR; TCRdb lists only in-frame clones, some missing. The sample has roughly 62,000 clones; 77% are singletons. The specimen was peripheral blood, collected from a patient treated with radiotherapy plus ipilimumab. The source of these receptors is a human donor with non-small cell lung cancer who had a complete response to radiotherapy plus ipilimumab. The CDR3 runs from the conserved cysteine through the conserved F or W. A D gene is named only where the DNA matches it firmly. For some rows the clone size is stated as once, few or many, or as a class when expanded; others skip it.

j_call	v_call	d_call	clone_size	cdr3_aa	cdr3_nt
TRBJ1-5	TRBV6-1	-	-	CASCSVAYLVQPQHF	TGTGCCAGCTGCTCCGTGGCATACCTGGTACAGCCCCAGCATTTT
TRBJ2-3	TRBV5-4	-	-	CASSPRGVGADTQYF	TGTGCCAGCAGCCCCCGAGGGGTAGGGGCAGATACGCAGTATTTT
TRBJ2-5	TRBV30	TRBD2	-	CAWRLSGSIETQYF	TGTGCCTGGAGGTTGAGCGGGAGCATTGAGACCCAGTACTTC
TRBJ2-1	TRBV5-1	-	-	CASSSDSRFNEQFF	TGCGCCAGCAGCTCGGATTCCCGTTTCAATGAGCAGTTCTTC
TRBJ2-3	TRBV10-3	-	few	CAISQDTDTQYF	TGTGCCATCAGTCAGGACACAGATACGCAGTATTTT
TRBJ2-1	TRBV5-1	-	-	CASSPRGGVNEQFF	TGCGCCAGCAGCCCACGCGGAGGGGTTAATGAGCAGTTCTTC
TRBJ1-1	TRBV30	TRBD1	-	CAGRTGFGTEAFF	TGTGCCGGCAGGACAGGGTTCGGCACTGAAGCTTTCTTT
TRBJ1-5	TRBV18	-	few	CASSPGQTYNQPQHF	TGTGCCAGCTCACCCGGACAGACGTACAATCAGCCCCAGCATTTT
TRBJ1-2	TRBV7-9	-	-	CASSLGGRRANGYTF	TGTGCCAGCAGCTTAGGTGGTAGGAGGGCAAATGGCTACACCTTC
TRBJ1-5	TRBV5-8	TRBD1	-	CASSLGTGETGDAGQPQHF	TGTGCCAGCAGCTTAGGTACAGGGGAAACGGGAGACGCAGGTCAGCCCCAGCATTTT
TRBJ2-5	TRBV12-5	-	-	CASGQETQYF	TGTGCTAGTGGACAAGAGACCCAGTACTTC
TRBJ2-5	TRBV27	TRBD2	-	CASSLEGGRETQYF	TGTGCCAGCAGTTTAGAGGGAGGGCGAGAGACCCAGTACTTC
TRBJ1-4	TRBV7-9	-	-	CASSLGGSYEKLFF	TGTGCCAGCAGCTTAGGTGGATCTTATGAAAAACTGTTTTTT
TRBJ1-1	TRBV2	TRBD1	-	CASSEATGRNTEAFF	TGTGCCAGCAGTGAAGCGACAGGGAGGAACACTGAAGCTTTCTTT
TRBJ1-5	TRBV6-5	TRBD1	few	CASSRDRENQPQHF	TGTGCCAGCAGCCGGGACAGGGAAAATCAGCCCCAGCATTTT
TRBJ2-3	TRBV5-1	-	once	CASSLDRGVTDTQYF	TGCGCCAGCAGCTTGGATCGGGGAGTCACAGATACGCAGTATTTT
TRBJ2-1	TRBV10-3	TRBD2	-	CATGLAGNSYNEQFF	TGTGCCACGGGACTAGCGGGCAACTCCTACAATGAGCAGTTCTTC
TRBJ2-7	TRBV5-6	TRBD1	-	CASSLLGRTGGGEQYF	TGTGCCAGCAGCTTACTCGGGCGGACAGGGGGCGGCGAGCAGTACTTC
TRBJ1-1	TRBV25-1	-	-	CASSEERAEAFF	TGTGCCAGCAGTGAAGAAAGAGCGGAAGCTTTCTTT
TRBJ2-2	TRBV10-2	-	few	CASRGRSTGELFF	TGCGCCAGCAGGGGGCGTAGCACCGGGGAGCTGTTTTTT
TRBJ1-3	TRBV11-2	TRBD1	few	CASSRTGGNTIYF	TGTGCCAGCAGCCGGACAGGGGGAAACACCATATATTTT
TRBJ1-5	TRBV7-2	TRBD1	medium-sized	CASSWTGNDQPQHF	TGTGCCAGCAGCTGGACAGGGAACGATCAGCCCCAGCATTTT
TRBJ1-1	TRBV11-2	-	-	CASSLVRGFTEAFF	TGTGCCAGCAGCTTAGTACGGGGGTTCACTGAAGCTTTCTTT
TRBJ2-3	TRBV4-1	TRBD2	-	CASSLAGGASTDTQYF	TGCGCCAGCAGCCTCGCCGGGGGGGCTAGTACAGATACGCAGTATTTT
TRBJ2-2	TRBV12-5	-	-	CASGPHRLGELFF	TGTGCTAGTGGTCCTCATCGGCTCGGGGAGCTGTTTTTT
TRBJ2-1	TRBV7-9	-	-	CASSSGGTAYNEQFF	TGTGCCAGCAGCTCAGGCGGGACGGCCTACAATGAGCAGTTCTTC
TRBJ2-7	TRBV5-6	-	-	CASSFGPQKEQYF	TGTGCCAGCAGCTTTGGCCCCCAGAAGGAGCAGTACTTC
TRBJ2-2	TRBV7-6	-	-	CASSPRELFF	TGTGCCAGCAGCCCTAGGGAGCTGTTTTTT
TRBJ2-3	TRBV13	-	-	CASSLGEDEADTQYF	TGTGCCAGCAGCTTAGGGGAAGACGAGGCAGATACGCAGTATTTT
TRBJ1-1	TRBV29-1	-	once	CSVDGEMNTEAFF	TGCAGCGTTGATGGGGAGATGAACACTGAAGCTTTCTTT
TRBJ1-5	TRBV11-3	-	-	CASSCHQPQHF	TGTGCCAGCAGCTGCCATCAGCCCCAGCATTTT
TRBJ2-2	TRBV6-6	-	-	CASSEITLTTVGELFF	TGTGCCAGCAGCGAGATAACTTTGACGACAGTCGGGGAGCTGTTTTTT
TRBJ2-2	TRBV4-3	TRBD2	-	CASSQDFSGRAVNTGELFF	TGCGCCAGCAGCCAAGATTTTAGCGGGAGGGCCGTGAACACCGGGGAGCTGTTTTTT
TRBJ2-1	TRBV5-4	-	-	CASSLDLLGYEQFF	TGTGCCAGCAGCTTGGACCTACTCGGGTACGAGCAGTTCTTC
TRBJ2-2	TRBV7-2	-	many	CASRPGGGVTGELFF	TGTGCCAGCAGACCCGGAGGGGGCGTCACCGGGGAGCTGTTTTTT
TRBJ2-7	TRBV29-1	-	-	CSVEENRAPYEQYF	TGCAGCGTTGAAGAGAACAGGGCTCCCTACGAGCAGTACTTC
TRBJ1-1	TRBV9	TRBD1	-	CASSVEAGQPKKAFF	TGTGCCAGCAGCGTAGAAGCGGGACAGCCTAAAAAAGCTTTCTTT
TRBJ1-1	TRBV6-5	-	-	CASNRPNRANTEAFF	TGTGCCAGCAATCGACCCAACAGGGCGAACACTGAAGCTTTCTTT
TRBJ1-4	TRBV7-2	-	few	CASSSRTENEKLFF	TGTGCCAGCAGCTCTCGGACAGAAAATGAAAAACTGTTTTTT
TRBJ1-4	TRBV27	-	-	CASSFGRGNEKLFF	TGTGCCAGCAGTTTCGGGAGGGGGAATGAAAAACTGTTTTTT
TRBJ1-3	TRBV18	-	-	CASSPPALSGNTIYF	TGTGCCAGCTCACCACCGGCCCTCTCTGGAAACACCATATATTTT
TRBJ2-2	TRBV4-3	-	-	CASSQDSGTANTGELFF	TGCGCCAGCAGCCAGGACTCCGGGACCGCGAACACCGGGGAGCTGTTTTTT
TRBJ1-1	TRBV6-4	TRBD1	-	CASSPTGLNTEAFF	TGTGCCAGCAGCCCGACAGGGTTGAACACTGAAGCTTTCTTT
TRBJ2-7	TRBV5-6	-	-	CASSLMTWGRPYEQYF	TGTGCCAGCAGCTTGATGACCTGGGGGAGACCCTACGAGCAGTACTTC
TRBJ2-5	TRBV6-5	TRBD2	-	CASSPPTSGGETQYF	TGTGCCAGCAGTCCTCCTACTAGCGGGGGAGAGACCCAGTACTTC
TRBJ2-1	TRBV4-1	TRBD2	-	CASSQEASGNEQFF	TGCGCCAGCAGCCAAGAAGCTAGCGGGAATGAGCAGTTCTTC
TRBJ2-4	TRBV10-3	-	-	CAISEGLAKNIQYF	TGTGCCATCAGTGAGGGACTAGCCAAAAACATTCAGTACTTC
TRBJ1-3	TRBV5-1	TRBD1	once	CASSQGQPGGNTIYF	TGCGCCAGCAGCCAGGGACAGCCTGGGGGGAACACCATATATTTT
TRBJ1-6	TRBV18	-	few	CASSVTDRDSPLHF	TGTGCCAGCTCAGTAACAGATAGAGATTCACCCCTCCACTTT
TRBJ1-2	TRBV7-2	-	-	CASSLENYGYTF	TGTGCCAGCAGCTTAGAAAACTATGGCTACACCTTC
TRBJ1-1	TRBV19	-	-	CASSGRGHESKAFF	TGTGCCAGTAGTGGCAGGGGCCACGAATCCAAAGCTTTCTTT
TRBJ1-6	TRBV5-6	-	-	CASSLATGQGFSYNSPLHF	TGTGCCAGCAGCTTGGCTACAGGGCAGGGGTTCTCCTATAATTCACCCCTCCACTTT
TRBJ2-2	TRBV4-1	-	-	CASSQRLQGKNTGELFF	TGCGCCAGCAGCCAACGGTTACAGGGTAAGAACACCGGGGAGCTGTTTTTT
TRBJ1-2	TRBV9	TRBD1	-	CASSVTGTAIYGYTF	TGTGCCAGCAGCGTCACCGGGACAGCCATCTATGGCTACACCTTC
TRBJ1-1	TRBV28	-	-	CASSSGTVNTEAFF	TGTGCCAGCAGTTCCGGGACGGTGAACACTGAAGCTTTCTTT
TRBJ1-4	TRBV27	TRBD1	-	CASSSRGGGEKLFF	TGTGCCAGCAGTTCCAGGGGGGGTGGAGAAAAACTGTTTTTT
TRBJ1-4	TRBV7-7	-	once	CASSLPRYFRVKLFF	TGTGCTAGCAGCTTACCCCGTTACTTTCGGGTAAAACTGTTTTTT
TRBJ2-2	TRBV4-1	-	-	CASSRRDNTGELFF	TGCGCCAGCAGCCGTCGGGATAACACCGGGGAGCTGTTTTTT
TRBJ1-3	TRBV25-1	-	-	CASSDAPFGNTIYF	TGTGCCAGCAGTGACGCTCCCTTTGGAAACACCATATATTTT